This T cell receptor beta chain was documented in a study of T cell responses to AZD1222 COVID-19 vaccine. The CDR3 has 16 residues. Deletions cut 0 bases from V and 1 base from J, with 13 bases between. CDR1 SGHRS and CDR2 YFSETQ come from the germline V gene. As for this clone: Its antigen is not known.

Sequenced by immunoSEQ multiplex PCR; TCRdb stores in-frame clones only, minus some. The table includes roughly 190,000 clones, around nine tenths detected once. Broader study findings: Only 6 or 7 AZD1222 recipients tested seropositive at baseline. Two AZD1222 administrations were followed by greater Spike-specific TCR breadth and depth. Reportedly, nearly half the spike-specific TCRs target unmutated variant regions.

This material consisted of peripheral blood, taken 28 days after the second dose of the MenACWY control vaccine. The chain employs TRBV5-1 and TRBJ1-2; D is unclear. This clonotype was obtained from an adult who received the MenACWY meningococcal vaccine as a control. DNA for the CDR3: TGCGCCAGCAGCTTGGAGGGCCGGATACTTAACTATGGCTACACCTTC. The encoded protein is CASSLEGRILNYGYTF. The whole variable domain, filled in from reference TRBV5-1 and TRBJ1-2, reads KAGVTQTPRYLIKTRGQQVTLSCSPISGHRSVSWYQQTPGQGLQFLFEYFSETQRNKGNFPGRFSGRQFSNSRSEMNVSTLELGDSALYLCASSLEGRILNYGYTFGSGTRLTVV.